The 15 T cell receptor beta chains reported below all come from one sample, sequenced in a study of cytomegalovirus exposure and HLA in healthy donors. The primer mix had 60 Vbeta and 13 Jbeta primers. Libraries were prepared by immunoSEQ multiplex PCR; TCRdb keeps only in-frame clonotypes and omits some of them. The sample shows some 100,000 clones, roughly 80% of them seen only once. The specimen sequenced was PBMCs. Receptors originate from a man aged 45-60 years in good health and CMV-seropositive.

This chain uses TRBV10-3 with TRBJ2-1; the match to TRBD1 covers 7 bases. The CDR3 is 14 residues long. Germline-derived CDR1 and CDR2 are ENHRY and SYGVKD. The J segment lost 4 bases and the V segment lost 4 bases, leaving 4 bases of the junction unmatched. CDR3 nucleotides: TGTGCCATCAGTGTGGGGACAGAATACAATGAGCAGTTCTTC. Residues: CAISVGTEYNEQFF.

The V call is TRBV6-1, the J call TRBJ1-1, with TRBD1 as a possible D gene (6 bases). CDR1 MNHNS and CDR2 SASEGT come from the germline V gene. The CDR3 has 15 residues. V was pared by 6 bases and J by 1 base, with 15 bases between. CDR3 nucleotide sequence: TGTGCCAGCAGCTTCTCCGGGACACAGAACACTGAAGCTTTCTTT. Protein product: CASSFSGTQNTEAFF.

J is TRBJ2-7 and V is TRBV5-6; no reliable D call. The CDR3 has 14 amino acids. V was trimmed by 4 bases and J by 3 bases, leaving 14 bases between them. Germline V lookup: CDR1 SGHDT, CDR2 YYEEEE. This CDR3 is CASSTDNAYYEQYF. Here the CDR3 DNA reads TGTGCCAGCAGCACCGACAATGCTTACTACGAGCAGTACTTC.

The chain uses TRBV6-1 and TRBJ1-2; no clear D gene. The CDR3 is 15 amino acids. Germline CDR1 is MNHNS and CDR2 is SASEGT. The ends were cut back, 2 bases at V and 3 bases at J, with 13 bases in the middle. CDR3 sequence (DNA): TGTGCCAGCAGTGAACGCAGTCTGAATGACTATGGCTACACCTTC. Its translation: CASSERSLNDYGYTF.

The chain recombines TRBV18 with TRBJ1-1; D gene unclear. The V end was cut by 2 bases, the J end by 2 bases, with 9 bases between. Germline lookup yields CDR1 KGHSH and CDR2 LQKENI. This CDR3 region has 14 residues. The CDR3 bases are TGTGCCAGCTCACCAACCATACAAAACACTGAAGCTTTCTTT. This sequence encodes CASSPTIQNTEAFF.

The chain recombines TRBV5-4 with TRBJ2-1; maybe TRBD2 (6 bases). The germline gives CDR1 SGHNT, CDR2 YYREEE (reference sequence). The CDR3 consists of 16 residues. The V end lost 0 bases, the J end lost 0 bases, and 10 bases lay between the germline ends. The CDR3 region is CASSLDAGPSYNEQFF. For the CDR3, the DNA is TGTGCCAGCAGCTTGGACGCGGGGCCCTCCTACAATGAGCAGTTCTTC. The full variable domain, in which reference TRBV5-4 and TRBJ2-1 provide the parts outside the CDR3, is ETGVTQSPTHLIKTRGQQVTLRCSSQSGHNTVSWYQQALGQGPQFIFQYYREEENGRGNFPPRFSGLQFPNYSSELNVNALELDDSALYLCASSLDAGPSYNEQFFGPGTRLTVL.

This clone was picked up a small number of times. The rearrangement joins TRBV11-3 to TRBJ2-5; 9 bases are a match to TRBD1. TRBJ2-7 explains the end of the DNA better; the J call may be wrong. There are 15 residues in the CDR3. Germline V gene lookup returns CDR1 SGHNT and CDR2 YENEEA. Here the CDR3 DNA reads TGTGCCAGCAGCGCCGGGACAGGGAATACCTACGAGCAGTACTTC. This sequence encodes CASSAGTGNTYEQYF.

This chain connects TRBV6-1 to TRBJ1-1, with 9 bases identical to TRBD1. The V gene's germline CDR1 is MNHNS and CDR2 SASEGT. The CDR3 is 14 amino acids. V lost 5 bases to trimming and J lost 4 bases; unmatched junction nucleotides: 5. CDR3 DNA sequence: TGTGCCAGCAGTAAGACAGGGGGTGTCACTGAAGCTTTCTTT. It translates to CASSKTGGVTEAFF.

This chain links TRBV11-2 with TRBJ1-1, with a weak D call TRBD1 (6 bases). The CDR3 spans 12 residues. V lost 5 bases and J lost 6, with 10 bases in between. Germline CDR1 and CDR2: SGHAT and FQNNGV. The CDR3 loop is CASSRTEAEAFF. The DNA for the CDR3 is TGTGCCAGCAGCAGGACAGAGGCTGAAGCTTTCTTT.

The chain combines TRBV28 with TRBJ1-5, with 7 bases matching TRBD1. J gave up 5 bases and V 7 bases, and 11 bases lay outside the gene matches. This CDR3 has 15 residues. Germline CDR1 is MDHEN and CDR2 is SYDVKM. This CDR3 reads CASILSDRRDQPQHF. Written as DNA, the CDR3 is TGTGCCAGCATCCTTTCGGACAGGAGAGATCAGCCCCAGCATTTT.

CDR3 in DNA: TGTGCCAGCAGTTTAGCGGGGGGCTCCTACGAGCAGTACTTC. Encoded protein: CASSLAGGSYEQYF. The chain links TRBV2 to TRBJ2-7; the match to TRBD2 covers 10 bases. V gave up 5 bases and J gave up 0 bases; unmatched junction bases: 1. CDR3 length: 14 residues. Germline lookup yields CDR1 SNHLY and CDR2 FYNNEI.

The chain uses TRBV4-2 and TRBJ2-7; the D gene is possibly TRBD2 (5 bases). Per the germline V gene, CDR1 is LGHNA and CDR2 is YNFKEQ. There are 14 residues in the CDR3. Trimming took 3 bases from V and 2 from J, leaving 11 bases between them. CDR3 residues: CASSQDPGTYEQYF. The CDR3 region has the DNA TGTGCCAGCAGCCAGGACCCCGGGACCTACGAGCAGTACTTC.

Remarks on this clone: This sample includes further DNA sequences coding for the same CDR3. This chain joins TRBV10-1 and TRBJ2-1; 9 bases match TRBD1. Germline CDR1 reads WNHNN; CDR2 reads SYGVQD (reference sequence). The trim removed 6 bases at V and 9 bases at J, leaving 6 bases unmatched. The CDR3 runs 13 residues. The CDR3 DNA reads TGCGCCAGCAGGGGACAGGGAGGCGGTGAGCAGTTCTTC. It encodes CASRGQGGGEQFF.

Points on this clone: The junction and the germline gene differ at one end; a read error may be behind it. The J gene is TRBJ2-1, the V gene TRBV30; D unresolved. Per the germline V gene, CDR1 is GTSNPN and CDR2 is SVGIG (reference sequence). This CDR3 has 12 residues. The CDR3 sequence: CAWSVLRNGQFF. The DNA of the CDR3 is TGTGCCTGGAGTGTATTGCGTAATGGGCAGTTCTTC.

This clone was counted only a few times. The chain is built from TRBV6-6 and TRBJ2-7, with 14 positions matching TRBD2. The V segment lost 6 bases and the J segment 6 bases; nucleotides outside the gene matches: 10. CDR3 length equals 16 residues. CDR1 and CDR2 from the germline V gene are MNHNY and SVGAGI (reference sequence). The CDR3 region is CASRSTGTSGSGEQYF. The CDR3 nucleotides are TGTGCCAGCAGAAGTACCGGGACTAGCGGGAGTGGCGAGCAGTACTTC.